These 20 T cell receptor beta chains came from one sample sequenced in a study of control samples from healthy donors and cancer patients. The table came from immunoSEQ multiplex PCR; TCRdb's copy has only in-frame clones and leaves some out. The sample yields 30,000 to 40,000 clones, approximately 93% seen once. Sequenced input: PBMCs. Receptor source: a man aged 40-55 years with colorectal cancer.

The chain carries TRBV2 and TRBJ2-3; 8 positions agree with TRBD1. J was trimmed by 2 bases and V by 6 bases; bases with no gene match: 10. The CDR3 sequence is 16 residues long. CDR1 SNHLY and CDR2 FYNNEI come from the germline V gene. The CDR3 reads CASSKRQGRDTDTQYF. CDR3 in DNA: TGTGCCAGCAGCAAAAGACAGGGGCGAGACACAGATACGCAGTATTTT.

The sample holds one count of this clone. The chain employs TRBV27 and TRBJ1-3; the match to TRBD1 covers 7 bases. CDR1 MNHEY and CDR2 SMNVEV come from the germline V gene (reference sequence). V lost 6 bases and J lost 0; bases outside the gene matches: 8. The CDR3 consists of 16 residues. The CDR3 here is CASRERGPVSGNTIYF. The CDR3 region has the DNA TGTGCCAGCAGAGAAAGGGGGCCTGTCTCTGGAAACACCATATATTTT.

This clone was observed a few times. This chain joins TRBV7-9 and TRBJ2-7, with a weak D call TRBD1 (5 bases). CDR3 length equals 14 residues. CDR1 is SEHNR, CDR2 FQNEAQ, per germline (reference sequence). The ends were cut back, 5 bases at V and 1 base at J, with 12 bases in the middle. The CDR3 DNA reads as TGTGCCAGCAGCATCGACAGTTTATCCTACGAGCAGTACTTC. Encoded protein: CASSIDSLSYEQYF.

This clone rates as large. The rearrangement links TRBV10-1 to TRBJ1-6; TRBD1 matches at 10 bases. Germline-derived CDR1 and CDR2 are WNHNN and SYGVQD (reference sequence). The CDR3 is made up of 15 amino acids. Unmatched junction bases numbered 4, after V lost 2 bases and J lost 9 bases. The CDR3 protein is CASSETRDRGSPLHF. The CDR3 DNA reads TGCGCCAGCAGTGAGACCCGGGACAGGGGTTCACCCCTCCACTTT.

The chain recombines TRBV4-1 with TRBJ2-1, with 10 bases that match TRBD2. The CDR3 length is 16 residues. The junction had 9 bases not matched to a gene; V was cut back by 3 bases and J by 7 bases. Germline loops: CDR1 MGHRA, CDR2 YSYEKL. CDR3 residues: CASSQISGGPRNEQFF. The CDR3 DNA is TGCGCCAGCAGCCAGATTAGCGGGGGGCCGAGGAATGAGCAGTTCTTC.

The CDR3 DNA follows: TGCGCCAGCAGCCCCGATACCGGGTTAAACTACGAGCAGTACTTC. It specifies CASSPDTGLNYEQYF. The chain recombines TRBV5-1 with TRBJ2-7; no definite D call. The CDR3 extends over 15 amino acids. Germline CDR1 reads SGHRS; CDR2 reads YFSETQ. V lost 4 bases and J lost 3, with 17 bases in between.

CDR3 in amino acids: CASSGRDSHRSGYGYTF. CDR3 nucleotides: TGTGCCAGCAGCGGCCGGGACAGTCACCGGAGTGGCTATGGCTACACCTTC. J is TRBJ1-2 and V is TRBV7-8; 7 positions match TRBD1. CDR3 length equals 17 residues. V trimming: 5 bases; J trimming: 4 bases; junction bases outside the gene matches: 16. Per germline, CDR1 SGHVS and CDR2 FQNEAQ.

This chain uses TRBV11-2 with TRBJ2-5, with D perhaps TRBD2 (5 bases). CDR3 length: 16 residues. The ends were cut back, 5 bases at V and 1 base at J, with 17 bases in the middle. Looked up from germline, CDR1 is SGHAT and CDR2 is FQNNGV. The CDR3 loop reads CASSLGRGRLQETQYF. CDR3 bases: TGTGCCAGCAGCCTTGGTCGGGGTAGGCTCCAAGAGACCCAGTACTTC.

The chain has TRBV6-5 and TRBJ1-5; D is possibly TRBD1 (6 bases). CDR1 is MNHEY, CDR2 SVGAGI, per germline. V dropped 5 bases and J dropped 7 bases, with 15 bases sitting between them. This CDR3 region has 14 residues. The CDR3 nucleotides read TGTGCCAGCAGTCCGACAGGTCCCGAACAGCCCCAGCATTTT. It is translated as CASSPTGPEQPQHF.

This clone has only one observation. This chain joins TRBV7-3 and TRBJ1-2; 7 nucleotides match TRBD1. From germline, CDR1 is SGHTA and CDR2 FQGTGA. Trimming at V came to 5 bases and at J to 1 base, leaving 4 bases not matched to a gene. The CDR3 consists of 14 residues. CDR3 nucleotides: TGTGCCAGCAGCCCAGACAGGGTTAACTATGGCTACACCTTC. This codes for CASSPDRVNYGYTF.

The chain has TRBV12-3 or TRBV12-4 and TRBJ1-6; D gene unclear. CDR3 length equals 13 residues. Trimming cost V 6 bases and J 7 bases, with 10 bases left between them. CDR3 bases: TGTGCCAGCAGATATCTGAGAAATTCACCCCTCCACTTT. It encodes CASRYLRNSPLHF.

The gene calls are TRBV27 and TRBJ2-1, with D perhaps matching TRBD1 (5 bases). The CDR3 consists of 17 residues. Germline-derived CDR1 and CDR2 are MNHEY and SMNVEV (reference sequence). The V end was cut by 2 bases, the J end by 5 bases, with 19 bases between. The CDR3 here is CASSLAWAGNNNNEQFF. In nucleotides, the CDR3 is TGTGCCAGCAGTTTAGCTTGGGCAGGGAATAATAACAATGAGCAGTTCTTC.

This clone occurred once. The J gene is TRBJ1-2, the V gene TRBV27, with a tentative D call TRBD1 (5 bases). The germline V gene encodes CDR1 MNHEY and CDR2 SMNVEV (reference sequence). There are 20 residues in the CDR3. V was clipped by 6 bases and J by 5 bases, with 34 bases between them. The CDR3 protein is CASRTVGDFKKGFGGYGYTF. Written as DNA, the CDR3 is TGTGCCAGCAGAACCGTCGGAGACTTTAAGAAGGGGTTCGGTGGGTATGGCTACACCTTC.

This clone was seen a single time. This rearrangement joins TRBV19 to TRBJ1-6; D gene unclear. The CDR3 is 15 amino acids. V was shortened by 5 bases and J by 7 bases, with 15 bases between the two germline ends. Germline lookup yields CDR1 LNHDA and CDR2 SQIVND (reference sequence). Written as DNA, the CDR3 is TGTGCCAGTAGTCCAGGATATTCGGACAATTCACCCCTCCACTTT. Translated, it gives CASSPGYSDNSPLHF.

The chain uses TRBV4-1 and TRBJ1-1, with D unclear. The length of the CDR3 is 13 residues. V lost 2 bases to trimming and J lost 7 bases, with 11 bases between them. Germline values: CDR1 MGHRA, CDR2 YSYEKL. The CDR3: CASSQSIQIEAFF. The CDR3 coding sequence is TGCGCCAGCAGCCAAAGTATACAGATTGAAGCTTTCTTT.

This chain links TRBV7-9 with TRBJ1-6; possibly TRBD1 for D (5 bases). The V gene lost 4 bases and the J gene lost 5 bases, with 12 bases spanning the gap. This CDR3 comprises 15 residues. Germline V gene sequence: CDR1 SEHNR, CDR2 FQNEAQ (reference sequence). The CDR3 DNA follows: TGTGCCAGCAGCTCGGGGACCGAAAATAATTCACCCCTCCACTTT. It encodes CASSSGTENNSPLHF.

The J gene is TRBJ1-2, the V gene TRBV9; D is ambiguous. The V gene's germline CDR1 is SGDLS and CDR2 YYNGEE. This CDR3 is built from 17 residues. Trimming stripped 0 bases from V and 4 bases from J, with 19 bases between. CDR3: CASSVGEGSGIGYGYTF. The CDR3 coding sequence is TGTGCCAGCAGCGTAGGTGAGGGTTCAGGCATTGGCTATGGCTACACCTTC.

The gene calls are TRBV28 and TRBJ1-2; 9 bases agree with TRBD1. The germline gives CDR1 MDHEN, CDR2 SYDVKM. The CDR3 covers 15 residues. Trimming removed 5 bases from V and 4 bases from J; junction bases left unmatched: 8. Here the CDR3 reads CASSNAGTGTYGYTF. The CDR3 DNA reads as TGTGCCAGCAGTAACGCCGGGACAGGGACCTATGGCTACACCTTC.

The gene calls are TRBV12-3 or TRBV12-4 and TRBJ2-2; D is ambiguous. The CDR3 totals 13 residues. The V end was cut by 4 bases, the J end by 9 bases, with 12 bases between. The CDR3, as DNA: TGTGCCAGCAGTTCCGGAGTATCCAGGGAGCTGTTTTTT. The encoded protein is CASSSGVSRELFF.

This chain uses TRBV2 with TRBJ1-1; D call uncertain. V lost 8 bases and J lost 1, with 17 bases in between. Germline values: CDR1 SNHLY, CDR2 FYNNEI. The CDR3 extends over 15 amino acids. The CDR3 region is CASALTQWGNTEAFF. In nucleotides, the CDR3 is TGTGCCAGCGCACTTACACAGTGGGGGAACACTGAAGCTTTCTTT.